Listed below are T cell receptor beta chains from one sample, sequenced in a study of blood T cell repertoires in COVID-19. TCRdb's table, derived via immunoSEQ multiplex PCR, lists solely in-frame clones and lacks some. The sample has approximately 140,000 clones, around 87% seen once. Sequencing was carried out using peripheral blood. Receptors originate from a woman aged 60 to 75 with active or convalescent COVID-19. Each CDR3 is given with its conserved first and last residue. The D gene is left open where the match is weak. The size of a clone is reported for some rows only, either as once, few or many, or as a class for expanded clones.

clone size	V gene	D gene	J gene	CDR3 protein	CDR3 DNA
NA	TRBV2	TRBD1	TRBJ2-7	CASSGSGTGGYEQYF	TGTGCCAGCAGTGGATCCGGGACAGGGGGCTACGAGCAGTACTTC
NA	TRBV5-4	TRBD1	TRBJ2-2	CASSLGTGGLYTGELFF	TGTGCCAGCAGCTTGGGGACAGGGGGACTATACACCGGGGAGCTGTTTTTT
NA	TRBV10-3	NA	TRBJ1-5	CAIRQGINQPQHF	TGTGCCATCAGACAGGGTATCAATCAGCCCCAGCATTTT
NA	TRBV19	NA	TRBJ1-1	CASTTMGGGTEAFF	TGTGCCAGTACAACGATGGGGGGTGGCACTGAAGCTTTCTTT
NA	TRBV24-1	NA	TRBJ1-2	CATSDFTVNYGYTF	TGTGCCACCAGTGATTTTACGGTTAACTATGGCTACACCTTC
NA	TRBV19	TRBD1	TRBJ1-2	CASSMPGQLYGYTF	TGTGCCAGTAGTATGCCGGGACAGCTCTATGGCTACACCTTC
NA	TRBV19	NA	TRBJ1-1	CASSPMNTEAFF	TGTGCCAGTAGTCCTATGAACACTGAAGCTTTCTTT
NA	TRBV19	TRBD1	TRBJ1-3	CASSTTGAIGNTIYF	TGTGCCAGTAGTACGACAGGGGCAATTGGAAACACCATATATTTT
NA	TRBV18	NA	TRBJ2-1	CASLTGTSYNEQFF	TGTGCCAGCTTAACCGGGACATCCTACAATGAGCAGTTCTTC
few	TRBV30	NA	TRBJ1-6	CAWSVGPGYNSPLHF	TGTGCCTGGAGTGTTGGGCCAGGGTATAATTCACCCCTCCACTTT
NA	TRBV2	TRBD1	TRBJ2-7	CASRGQTYEQYF	TGTGCCAGCAGGGGACAGACCTACGAGCAGTACTTC